One sample yielded the 3 T cell receptor beta chains listed below, sequenced in a study of blood T cell repertoires in COVID-19. This table comes from immunoSEQ multiplex PCR, and its TCRdb copy is limited to in-frame clones, with some not included. In the table there are roughly 380,000 clones, 81% of which are singletons. Sample: peripheral blood. These receptors all come from a human donor with acute or convalescent COVID-19. The donor label of this sample is uncertain.

The rearrangement joins TRBV15 to TRBJ2-2; 11 positions match TRBD1. Looked up from germline, CDR1 is LNHNV and CDR2 is YYDKDF (reference sequence). V dropped 5 bases and J dropped 5; count of bases not matched to a gene: 7. CDR3 length: 16 amino acids. CDR3 coding DNA: TGTGCCACCAGCGGACCCGGGACAGGGGGTACCGGGGAGCTGTTTTTT. It yields the protein CATSGPGTGGTGELFF.

The chain links TRBV18 to TRBJ1-4; D remains ambiguous. The CDR3 runs to 13 residues. Germline V gives CDR1 KGHSH, CDR2 LQKENI. Between the trimmed V and J ends, which lost 3 bases and 8 bases, there was a span of 10 bases. The CDR3 is CASSPWLGEKLFF. CDR3 DNA sequence: TGTGCCAGCTCACCTTGGCTAGGCGAAAAACTGTTTTTT.

This rearrangement joins TRBV27 to TRBJ2-7; D perhaps matches TRBD1 (5 bases). The V end was cut by 2 bases, the J end by 3 bases, with 20 bases between. The CDR3 covers 17 residues. Germline V gives CDR1 MNHEY, CDR2 SMNVEV (reference sequence). CDR3 bases: TGTGCCAGCAGTTTAGGGGCTTCGACGTCCTTCAGCTACGAGCAGTACTTC. Translated, it gives CASSLGASTSFSYEQYF.